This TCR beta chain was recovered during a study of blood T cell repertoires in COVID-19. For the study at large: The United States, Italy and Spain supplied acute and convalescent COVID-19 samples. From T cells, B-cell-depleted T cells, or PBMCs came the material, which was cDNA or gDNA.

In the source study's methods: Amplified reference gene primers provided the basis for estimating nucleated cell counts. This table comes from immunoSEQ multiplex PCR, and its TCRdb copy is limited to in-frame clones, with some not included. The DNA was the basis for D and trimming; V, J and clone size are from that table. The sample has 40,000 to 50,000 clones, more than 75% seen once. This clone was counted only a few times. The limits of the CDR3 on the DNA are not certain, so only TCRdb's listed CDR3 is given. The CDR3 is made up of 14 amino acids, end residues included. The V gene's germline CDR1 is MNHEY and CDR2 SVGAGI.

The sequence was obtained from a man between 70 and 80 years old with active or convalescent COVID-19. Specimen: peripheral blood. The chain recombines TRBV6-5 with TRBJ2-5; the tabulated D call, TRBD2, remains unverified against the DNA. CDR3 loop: CASSTSGNQETQYF.